This T cell receptor (beta chain) was recorded in a study of blood T cell repertoires in COVID-19. Study summary: T cells, B-cell-depleted T cells, or PBMCs supplied cDNA or gDNA.

The length of the CDR3 is 15 residues. Germline V gives CDR1 LNHDA, CDR2 SQIVND (reference sequence). Trimming at V came to 8 bases and at J to 2 bases, leaving 6 bases not matched to a gene. Authors' data handling: Estimation of nucleated cell counts was performed using reference gene primer amplification. Assay: immunoSEQ multiplex PCR; the TCRdb copy retains only in-frame clones and omits some. V, J and clone size are taken as reported in that table, and D and trimming were inferred from the DNA itself. The sample yields under 100,000 clones, approximately 88% seen once. The specimen was peripheral blood. The sequence was collected from a man between 60 and 75 years old with COVID-19, enrolled during active disease. The chain links TRBV19 to TRBJ2-3; 11 positions agree with TRBD2. CDR3: CASRWGLADTDTQYF. CDR3 coding DNA: TGTGCCAGTCGTTGGGGACTAGCGGACACAGATACGCAGTATTTT.